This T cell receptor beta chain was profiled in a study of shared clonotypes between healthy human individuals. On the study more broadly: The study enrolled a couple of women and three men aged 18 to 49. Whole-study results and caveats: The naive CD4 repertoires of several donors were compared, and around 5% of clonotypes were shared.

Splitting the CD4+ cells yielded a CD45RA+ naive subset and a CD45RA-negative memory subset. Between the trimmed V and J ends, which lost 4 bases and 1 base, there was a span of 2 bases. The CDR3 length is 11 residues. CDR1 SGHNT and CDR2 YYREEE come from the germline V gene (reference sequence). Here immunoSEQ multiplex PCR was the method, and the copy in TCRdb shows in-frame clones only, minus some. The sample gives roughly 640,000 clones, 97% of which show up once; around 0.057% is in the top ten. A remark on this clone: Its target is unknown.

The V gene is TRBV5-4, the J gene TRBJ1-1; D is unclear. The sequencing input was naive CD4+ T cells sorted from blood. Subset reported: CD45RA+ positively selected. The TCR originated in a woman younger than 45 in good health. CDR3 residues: CASSANTEAFF. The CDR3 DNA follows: TGTGCCAGCAGCGCGAACACTGAAGCTTTCTTT.